This T cell receptor beta chain was captured in a study of blood T cell repertoires in COVID-19. Study information: Acute and convalescent COVID-19 specimens originated in the United States, Italy and Spain. Sources were T cells, B-cell-depleted T cells, or PBMCs; the material itself was cDNA or gDNA.

Original handling: Amplification with reference gene primers provided the estimates of nucleated cell counts. The method was immunoSEQ multiplex PCR; TCRdb's version includes in-frame clones alone and lacks a portion of them. Clone size and the V and J calls come from that table; the DNA yielded D and trimming. The sample gives about 23,000 clones, about 70% of which show up once; about 7% is in the top ten. The trim removed 2 bases at V and 2 bases at J, leaving 3 bases unmatched. Germline CDR1 and CDR2: SGHRS and YFSETQ. The length of the CDR3 is 15 residues. This clone was seen once. Patients in Seattle were enrolled during active infection, then followed longitudinally.

The TCR originated in a man aged 45-65 years with COVID-19, enrolled during active disease. J is TRBJ2-3 and V is TRBV5-1; 9 bases match TRBD1. Sequences were obtained from peripheral blood. This CDR3 reads CASSFTGGFTDTQYF. CDR3 sequence (DNA): TGCGCCAGCAGCTTTACAGGGGGCTTCACAGATACGCAGTATTTT.